The 3 T cell receptor beta chains given below trace back to one sample, sequenced in a study of T-cell reconstitution after alpha-beta-depleted transplantation in children. Preparation of the TCRbeta library was carried out with unique molecular identifiers. TCRdb analysed the PCR reads with MiXCR anew, one entry per CDR3 protein. The sample yields about 110,000 distinct CDR3 sequences, about 6.5% seen once. The source was PBMCs, mostly from graft donor cells, collected 360 days after TCRalphabeta/CD19-depleted stem cell transplant. Every receptor here comes from a male patient between 2 and 9 years old who had a stem cell transplant for acute lymphoblastic leukemia, so the T cells may come from the graft donor.

In regard to this clonotype: A much larger clone differs from this one at a single base, so this may be a read error. The chain's CDR3 is CSVETGLAGVTQYF. The CDR3 DNA reads TGCAGCGTTGAAACCGGGCTAGCTGGGGTGACCCAGTACTTC. This chain connects TRBV29-1 to TRBJ2-5; TRBD2 is a possible D gene (5 bases). The CDR3 consists of 14 residues. Looked up from germline, CDR1 is SQVTM and CDR2 is ANQGSEA. Trimming took off 2 bases at V and 7 bases at J, with 17 bases between the two ends.

The chain couples TRBV20-1 to TRBJ2-1; 8 bases align to TRBD2. Germline lookup yields CDR1 DFQATT and CDR2 SNEGSKA (reference sequence). With V trimmed by 5 bases and J by 2 bases, 8 bases remained unmatched. This CDR3 comprises 15 residues. The CDR3 region is CSARYRGGPYNEQFF. In nucleotides, the CDR3 is TGCAGTGCTCGTTATCGGGGGGGACCCTACAATGAGCAGTTCTTC.

Regarding this clonotype: Given a much more abundant clone one base away, this may be a read error. J is TRBJ2-2 and V is TRBV4-2, with 7 bases identical to TRBD1. The CDR3 is 16 residues long. Looked up from germline, CDR1 is LGHNA and CDR2 is YNFKEQ. The V gene end was trimmed by 0 bases and the J gene end by 7 bases; junction bases not matched to a gene: 8. The CDR3 reads CASSQDQDRLSGELFF. The CDR3 nucleotides are TGTGCCAGCAGCCAAGATCAGGACAGGCTTAGCGGGGAGCTGTTTTTT.